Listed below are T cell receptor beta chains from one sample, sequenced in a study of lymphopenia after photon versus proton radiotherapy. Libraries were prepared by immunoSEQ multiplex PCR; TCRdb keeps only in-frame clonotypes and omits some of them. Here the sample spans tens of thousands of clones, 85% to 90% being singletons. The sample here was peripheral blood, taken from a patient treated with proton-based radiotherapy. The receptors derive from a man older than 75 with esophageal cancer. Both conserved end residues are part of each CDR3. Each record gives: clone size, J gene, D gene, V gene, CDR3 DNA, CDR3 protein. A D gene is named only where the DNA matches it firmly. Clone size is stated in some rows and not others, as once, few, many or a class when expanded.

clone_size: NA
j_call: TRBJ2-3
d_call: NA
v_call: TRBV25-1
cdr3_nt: TGTGCCAGCAGTGGTCCCAGTGCGGCGGCAGATACGCAGTATTTT
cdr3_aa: CASSGPSAAADTQYF

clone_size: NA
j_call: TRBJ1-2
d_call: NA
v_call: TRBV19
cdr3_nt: TGTGCCAGTAGAACGGGACGTTTAAACTATGGCTACACCTTC
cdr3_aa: CASRTGRLNYGYTF

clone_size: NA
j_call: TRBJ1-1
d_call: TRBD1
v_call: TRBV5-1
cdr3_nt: TGCGCCAGCAGCCAGGAAGGGGGCAACTTATTTGGGGCTTTCTTT
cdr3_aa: CASSQEGGNLFGAFF

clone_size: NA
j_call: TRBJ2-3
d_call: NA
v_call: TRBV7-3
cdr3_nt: TGTGCCAGCAGCTTAACGGGGGGACCTAGGACAGATACGCAGTATTTT
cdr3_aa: CASSLTGGPRTDTQYF

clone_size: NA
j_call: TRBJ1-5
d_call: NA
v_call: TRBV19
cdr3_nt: TGTGCCAGTAGTATAGATGTGTTTGGGGGAAGCTGTTTT
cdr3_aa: CASSIDVFGGSCF

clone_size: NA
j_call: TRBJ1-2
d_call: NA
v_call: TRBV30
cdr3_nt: TGTGCCTGGAGTGTACTAAGGGGTCCCTTCTATGGCTACACCTTC
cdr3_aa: CAWSVLRGPFYGYTF

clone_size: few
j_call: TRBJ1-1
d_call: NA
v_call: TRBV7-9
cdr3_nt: TGTGCCAGCAGCGTAGAGGGGGGCACTGAAGCTTTCTTT
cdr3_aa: CASSVEGGTEAFF

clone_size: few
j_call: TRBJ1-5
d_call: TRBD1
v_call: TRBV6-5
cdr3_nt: TGTGCCAGCAGCCTTCGGACAGGGGGGAATCAGCCCCAGCATTTT
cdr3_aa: CASSLRTGGNQPQHF

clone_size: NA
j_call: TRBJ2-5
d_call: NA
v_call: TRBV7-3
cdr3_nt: TGTGCCAGCAGCGTAAATGGACAAGAGACCCAGTACTTC
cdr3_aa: CASSVNGQETQYF

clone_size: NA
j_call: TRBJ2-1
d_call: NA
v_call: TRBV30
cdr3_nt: TGTGCCTGGAATCGGGCCTACCACTACAATGAGCAGTTCTTC
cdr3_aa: CAWNRAYHYNEQFF

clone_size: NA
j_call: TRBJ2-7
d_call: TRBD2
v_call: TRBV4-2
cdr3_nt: TGTGCCAGCAGCCAACCAGGACTAGAATCCTACGAGCAGTACTTC
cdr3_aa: CASSQPGLESYEQYF

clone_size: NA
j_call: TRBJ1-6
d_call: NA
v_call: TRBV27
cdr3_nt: TGTGCCAGCAGTCCCCCGGGGTCAAATTCACCCCTCCACTTT
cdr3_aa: CASSPPGSNSPLHF

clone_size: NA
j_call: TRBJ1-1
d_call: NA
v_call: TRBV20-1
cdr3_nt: TGCAGTGCCCCGGGACCGATTGAAGCTTTCTTT
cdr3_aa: CSAPGPIEAFF

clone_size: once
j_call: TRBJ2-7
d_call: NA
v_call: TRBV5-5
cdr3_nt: TGTGCCAGCAGCGTGGACCTCTTCGAGCAGTACTTC
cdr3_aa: CASSVDLFEQYF

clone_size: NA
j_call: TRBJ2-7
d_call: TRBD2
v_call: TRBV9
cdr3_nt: TGTGCCAGCAGCCCCCGGCGGGGGGTCCCCTACGAGCAGTACTTC
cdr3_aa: CASSPRRGVPYEQYF

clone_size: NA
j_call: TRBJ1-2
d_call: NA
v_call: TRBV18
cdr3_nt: TGTGCCAGCTCACGGAGTGGGGATCTCTATGGCTACACCTTC
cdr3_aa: CASSRSGDLYGYTF

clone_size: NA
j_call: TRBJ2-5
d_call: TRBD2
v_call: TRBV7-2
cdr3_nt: TGTGCCACCGGGACTAGCCGGTCCCAAGAGACCCAGTACTTC
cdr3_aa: CATGTSRSQETQYF

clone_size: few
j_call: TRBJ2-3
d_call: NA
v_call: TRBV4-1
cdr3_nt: TGCGCCAGCAGCCAAGCGCGATTCCCCGGTACAGATACGCAGTATTTT
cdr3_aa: CASSQARFPGTDTQYF

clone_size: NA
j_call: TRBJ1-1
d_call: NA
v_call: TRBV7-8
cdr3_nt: TGTGCCAGCAGCTCACAGATGAACACTGAAGCTTTCTTT
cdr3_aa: CASSSQMNTEAFF

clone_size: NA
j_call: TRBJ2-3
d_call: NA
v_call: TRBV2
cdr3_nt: TGTGCCAGCAGAAGACGGACATTAGGGCCGCAGTATTTT
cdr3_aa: CASRRRTLGPQYF

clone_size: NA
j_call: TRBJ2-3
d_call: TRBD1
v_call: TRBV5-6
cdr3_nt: TGTGCCAGCAGCCCGGGGACAGGGGGCACAGATACGCAGTATTTT
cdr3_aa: CASSPGTGGTDTQYF

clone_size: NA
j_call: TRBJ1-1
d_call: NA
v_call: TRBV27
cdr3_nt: TGTGCCAGCAGGGGGGTTATGAACACTGAAGCTTTCTTT
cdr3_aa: CASRGVMNTEAFF

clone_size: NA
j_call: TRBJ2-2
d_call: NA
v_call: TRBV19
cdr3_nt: TGTGCCAGTAGTATAGATCGTAGAGTCGGGGAGCTGTTTTTT
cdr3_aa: CASSIDRRVGELFF

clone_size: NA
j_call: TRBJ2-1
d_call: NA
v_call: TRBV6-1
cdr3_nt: TGTGCCAGCAGTGGGCAGGGGTCCTTCTCCTACAATGAGCAGTTCTTC
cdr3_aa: CASSGQGSFSYNEQFF

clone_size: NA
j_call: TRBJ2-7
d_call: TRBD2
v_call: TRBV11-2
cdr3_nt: TGTGCCAGCAGCGCTTTGAGCGGGAGATATATCTACGAGCAGTACTTC
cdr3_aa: CASSALSGRYIYEQYF

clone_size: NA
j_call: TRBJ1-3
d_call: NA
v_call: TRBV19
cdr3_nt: TGTGCCAGTAGCCCGATTACCGGCACCATATATTTT
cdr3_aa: CASSPITGTIYF

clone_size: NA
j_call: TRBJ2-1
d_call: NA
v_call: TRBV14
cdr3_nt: TGTGCCAGCAGCCGCTGGGACAATGAGCAGTTCTTC
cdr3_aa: CASSRWDNEQFF

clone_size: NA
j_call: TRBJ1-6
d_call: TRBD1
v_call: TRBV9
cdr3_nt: TGTGCCAGCAGCGTCGACAGGGGTGGCAATTCACCCCTCCACTTT
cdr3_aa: CASSVDRGGNSPLHF

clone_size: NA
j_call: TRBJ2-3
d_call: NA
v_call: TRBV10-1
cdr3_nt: TGCGCCAGCAGTGTTTACACTAGCACAGATACGCAGTATTTT
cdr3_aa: CASSVYTSTDTQYF

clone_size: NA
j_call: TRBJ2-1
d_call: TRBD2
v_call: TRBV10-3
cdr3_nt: TGTGCCGCAGCCCCAAGCGGGAGTTCCTACAATGAGCAGTTCTTC
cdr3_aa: CAAAPSGSSYNEQFF

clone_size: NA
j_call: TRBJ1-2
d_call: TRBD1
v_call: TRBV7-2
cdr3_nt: TGTGCCAGCAGCAATGCCCAGGGGGCGTTCGGCTACACCTTC
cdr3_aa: CASSNAQGAFGYTF

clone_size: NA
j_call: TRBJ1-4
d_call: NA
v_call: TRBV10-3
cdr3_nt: TGTGCCATCAGTGACGACAGAACTAATGAAAAACTGTTTTTT
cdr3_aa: CAISDDRTNEKLFF

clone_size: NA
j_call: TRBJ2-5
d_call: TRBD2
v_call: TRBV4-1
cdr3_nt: TGCGCCAGCAGCCCGGGACTAGCGGGAGAGACCCAGTACTTC
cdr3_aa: CASSPGLAGETQYF

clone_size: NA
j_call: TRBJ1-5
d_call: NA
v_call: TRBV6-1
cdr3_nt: TGTGCCAGCAGGCGGTATAGCAATCAGCCCCAGCATTTT
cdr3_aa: CASRRYSNQPQHF

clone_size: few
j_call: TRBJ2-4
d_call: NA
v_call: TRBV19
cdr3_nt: TGTGCCAGTAGTATATCCCGGACCCTTGGAAACATTCAGTACTTC
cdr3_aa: CASSISRTLGNIQYF

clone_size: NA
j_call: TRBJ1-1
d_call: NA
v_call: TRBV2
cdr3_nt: TGTGCCAGCACCCTCCCGGAAGGAAACACTGAAGCTTTCTTT
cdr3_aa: CASTLPEGNTEAFF

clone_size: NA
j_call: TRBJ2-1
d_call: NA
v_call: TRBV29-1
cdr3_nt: TGCAGCGTAAAACGGAGATACAATGAGCAGTTCTTC
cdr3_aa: CSVKRRYNEQFF

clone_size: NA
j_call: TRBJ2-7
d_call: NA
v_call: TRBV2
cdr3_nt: TGTGCCAGCAGTGAAATGGACAGAGTACTATACGAGCAGTACTTC
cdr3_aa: CASSEMDRVLYEQYF

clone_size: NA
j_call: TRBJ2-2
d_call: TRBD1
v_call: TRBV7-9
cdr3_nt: TGTGCCAGCAGTGCCGGGACAGGGGAGGCCGGGGAGCTGTTTTTT
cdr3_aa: CASSAGTGEAGELFF

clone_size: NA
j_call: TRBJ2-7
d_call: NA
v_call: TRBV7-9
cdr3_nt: TGTGCCAGCAGCTTAGTTCCTACCCCCTACGAGCAGTACTTC
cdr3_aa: CASSLVPTPYEQYF

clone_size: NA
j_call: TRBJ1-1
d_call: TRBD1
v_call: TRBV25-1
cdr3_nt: TGTGCCAGCAGGATGGACAGGGGAGGCACTGAAGCTTTCTTT
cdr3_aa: CASRMDRGGTEAFF

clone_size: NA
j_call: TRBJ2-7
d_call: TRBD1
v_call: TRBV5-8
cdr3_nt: TGTGCCAGCAGCTCCGGGACAGGAGCCTACGAGCAGTACTTC
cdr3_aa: CASSSGTGAYEQYF

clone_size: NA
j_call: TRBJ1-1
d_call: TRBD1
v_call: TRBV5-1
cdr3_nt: TGCGCCAGCAGCTCCCGGACAGGGGGCGTGACTGAAGCCTTCTTT
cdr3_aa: CASSSRTGGVTEAFF

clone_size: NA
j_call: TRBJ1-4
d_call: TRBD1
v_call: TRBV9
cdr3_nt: TGTGCCAGCAGCGTCAGGACAGGGTTGGGTGAAAAACTGTTTTTT
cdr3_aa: CASSVRTGLGEKLFF

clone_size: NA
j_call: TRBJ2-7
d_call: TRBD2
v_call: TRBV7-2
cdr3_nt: TGTGCCAGCAGCTTAGAGGGACTAGGCGGCTACGAGCAGTACTTC
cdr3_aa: CASSLEGLGGYEQYF

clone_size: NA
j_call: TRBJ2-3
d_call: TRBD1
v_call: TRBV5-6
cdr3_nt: TGTGCCAGCAGCTTACGGCAGGGGGCAGATACGCAGTATTTT
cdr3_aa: CASSLRQGADTQYF

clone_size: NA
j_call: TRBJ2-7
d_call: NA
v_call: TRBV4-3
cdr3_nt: TGCGCCAGCAGCCAAGACTCGGGGGCAGGAGAGCAGTACTTC
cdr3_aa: CASSQDSGAGEQYF

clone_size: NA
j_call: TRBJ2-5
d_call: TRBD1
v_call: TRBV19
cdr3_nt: TGTGCCAGTAGGGACAGGGGTCAAGAGACCCAGTACTTC
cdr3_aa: CASRDRGQETQYF

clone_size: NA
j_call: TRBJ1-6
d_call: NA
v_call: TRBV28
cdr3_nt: TGTGCCAGCAGTTTAGTAGCCCGGCCCAATTCACCCCTCCACTTT
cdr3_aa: CASSLVARPNSPLHF

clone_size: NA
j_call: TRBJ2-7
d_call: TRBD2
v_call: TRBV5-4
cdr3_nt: TGTGCCAGCAGCAAACTAGCGAATCCCTACGAGCAGTACTTC
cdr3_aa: CASSKLANPYEQYF

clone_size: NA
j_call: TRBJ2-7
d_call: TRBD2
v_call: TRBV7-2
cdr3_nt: TGTGCCAGCAGTCACCCACTAGCGGGTGAGGGGTCCTACGAGCAGTACTTC
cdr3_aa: CASSHPLAGEGSYEQYF

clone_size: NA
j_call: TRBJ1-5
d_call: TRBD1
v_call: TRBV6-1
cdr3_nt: TGTGCCAGCAGTGGAAGACAGGGTGTACAGCCCCAGCATTTT
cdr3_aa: CASSGRQGVQPQHF

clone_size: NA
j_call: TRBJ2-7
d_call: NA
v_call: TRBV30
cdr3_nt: TGTGCCTGGAGTGAGGGCACCTTCTACGAGCAGTACTTC
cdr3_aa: CAWSEGTFYEQYF

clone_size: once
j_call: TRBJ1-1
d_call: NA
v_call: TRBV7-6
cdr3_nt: TGTGCCAGCAGCTTTACGCAAGCCTACAGCCCGGGGAACACTGAAGCTTTCTTT
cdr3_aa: CASSFTQAYSPGNTEAFF

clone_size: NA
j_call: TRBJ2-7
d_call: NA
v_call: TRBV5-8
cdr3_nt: TGTGCCAGCAGACCACACCCCGGGACCGCATTCGAGCAGTACTTC
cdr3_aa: CASRPHPGTAFEQYF

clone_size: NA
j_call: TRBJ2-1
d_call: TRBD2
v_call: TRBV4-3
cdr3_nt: TGCGCCAGCAGCCAAGCCCGAGCTAGCGGGAACTACAATGAGCAGTTCTTC
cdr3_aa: CASSQARASGNYNEQFF

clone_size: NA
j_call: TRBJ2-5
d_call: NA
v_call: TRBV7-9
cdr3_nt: TGTGCCAGCAGCTTGGGGCTAGGGGGGAACCAAGAGACCCAGTACTTC
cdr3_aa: CASSLGLGGNQETQYF

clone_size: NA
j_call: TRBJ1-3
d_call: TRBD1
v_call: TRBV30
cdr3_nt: TGTGCCTGGAGTCACAGGGGGCTCAGAAGGGTCGGAAACACCATATATTTT
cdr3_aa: CAWSHRGLRRVGNTIYF

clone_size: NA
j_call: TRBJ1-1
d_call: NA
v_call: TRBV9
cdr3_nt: TGTGCCAGCGGGGTGGGAGACACTGAAGCTTTCTTT
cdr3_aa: CASGVGDTEAFF